This T cell receptor (beta chain) is drawn from a study of CD8 T cells in Susac syndrome. Between the trimmed V and J ends, which lost 4 bases and 4 bases, there was a span of 10 bases. Germline values: CDR1 SGHRS, CDR2 YFSETQ. The CDR3 contains 13 residues. TCR beta sequencing covered blood CD8+ and CD4+ T cells. Negative isolation yielded CD8+ and CD4+ T cells; FACS enriched TEMRA cells. RNA, at about 0.5 to 1 ug, was reverse transcribed with random hexamers. The immunoSEQ assay covered 54 Vbeta and 13 Jbeta segments for CDR3. Via MiXCR, TCRdb re-called the immunoSEQ multiplex PCR reads, giving one row per CDR3 protein. The table has about 180,000 distinct CDR3 sequences, roughly 94% seen once.

Sample: CD4+ T cells from PBMCs. The V gene is TRBV5-1, the J gene TRBJ2-3; D is undetermined. This sequence was found in a human donor with Susac syndrome. CDR3 region: CASSIPGSDTQYF. CDR3 bases: TGCGCCAGCAGCATACCAGGATCAGATACGCAGTATTTT.